One sample yielded the 21 T cell receptor beta chains listed below, sequenced in a study of blood T cells in healthy people across ages. Next came a second PCR, run for about 6 to 11 cycles, which used a sample-barcoded 5' primer along with a J-beta primer mix. TCRdb used MiXCR to reprocess the 5' RACE reads, holding one entry per CDR3 protein. The sample lists roughly 550,000 distinct CDR3 sequences; less than 25% were seen once. These data also featured in a second study, about T cells of mothers and their children.

Sequencing was done on a sample of blood. These TCRs come from a boy aged 5 to 17 in good health.

The chain has TRBV6-5 and TRBJ2-1; 9 bases agree with TRBD2. This CDR3 spans 18 amino acids. The junction had 6 bases not matched to a gene; V was cut back by 0 bases and J by 0 bases. Germline CDR1 MNHEY, CDR2 SVGAGI. The CDR3 coding sequence is TGTGCCAGCAGTTACTCCCACCCAGCGGGAGGCTCCTACAATGAGCAGTTCTTC. Protein sequence: CASSYSHPAGGSYNEQFF.

The CDR3 reads CASDSNQGNEQYF. In DNA, the CDR3 is TGTGCCAGCGATTCCAACCAGGGGAACGAGCAGTACTTC. V gene TRBV2 combines with J gene TRBJ2-1, with D maybe TRBD1 (6 bases). The J call may be faulty, since TRBJ2-7 better matches the DNA end. CDR1 and CDR2 (germline): SNHLY, FYNNEI. The CDR3 length is 13 residues.

V and J are TRBV7-2 and TRBJ2-5; TRBD1 is a possible D gene (5 bases). The DNA matches TRBJ2-7 better at its end, which makes the J call doubtful. The CDR3 length is 14 residues. Germline CDR1 SGHTA, CDR2 FQGNSA. CDR3 DNA sequence: TGTGCCAGCAGCTTCTCGGCAGGGTCCCACGAGCAGTACTTC. The encoded protein is CASSFSAGSHEQYF.

The V and J genes are TRBV27 and TRBJ1-2; tentative D call: TRBD1 (6 bases). The V gene's germline CDR1 is MNHEY and CDR2 SMNVEV (reference sequence). The CDR3 loop spans 13 amino acids. Trimming pared 7 bases from V and 7 bases from J, leaving 16 bases between. The DNA for the CDR3 is TGTGCCAGCACAACTAGCAGGGGAGGTGGCTACACCTTC. Amino acids: CASTTSRGGGYTF.

This sequence joins TRBV12-3 or TRBV12-4 and TRBJ2-2, with a weak D call TRBD1 (6 bases). The CDR3 loop spans 14 amino acids. The germline V and J ends were trimmed by 6 bases and 2 bases, with 10 bases remaining between them. The CDR3 bases are TGTGCCAGCAGACGGACAGATAACACCGGGGAGCTGTTTTTT. Translation: CASRRTDNTGELFF.

This clonotype was observed a handful of times. This chain links TRBV3-1 with TRBJ2-5; TRBD2 matches at 10 bases. Matching the DNA end better, TRBJ2-7 makes the J call doubtful. The CDR3 consists of 17 residues. The germline gives CDR1 LGHDT, CDR2 YNNKEL (reference sequence). CDR3: CASSQDLVAGGPYEQYF. The CDR3 coding sequence is TGTGCCAGCAGCCAAGATCTTGTAGCGGGGGGCCCCTACGAGCAGTACTTC.

The chain combines TRBV10-3 with TRBJ1-3; D is undetermined. Trimming cost V 6 bases and J 2 bases, with 11 bases left between them. There are 14 residues in the CDR3. The V gene's germline CDR1 is ENHRY and CDR2 SYGVKD. The CDR3 DNA reads TGTGCCATCAGCCTCGCCGGGGCTGGAAACACCATATATTTT. Protein product: CAISLAGAGNTIYF.

This clonotype came up many times. The chain links TRBV11-2 to TRBJ2-5, with D perhaps TRBD1 (5 bases). Deletions cut 0 bases from V and 5 bases from J, with 10 bases between. This CDR3 is 14 amino acids long. Germline CDR1 SGHAT, CDR2 FQNNGV. CDR3 amino acids: CASSLDLTGETQYF. The CDR3 coding sequence is TGTGCCAGCAGCTTAGATTTAACAGGCGAGACCCAGTACTTC. Supplemented by reference TRBV11-2 and TRBJ2-5, the full variable domain reads EAGVAQSPRYKIIEKRQSVAFWCNPISGHATLYWYQQILGQGPKLLIQFQNNGVVDDSQLPKDRFSAERLKGVDSTLKIQPAKLEDSAVYLCASSLDLTGETQYFGPGTRLLVL.

V is TRBV6-2 or TRBV6-3 and J is TRBJ1-5, with no clear D. The CDR3 totals 15 residues. Germline loops: CDR1 MNHEY, CDR2 SVGEGT. V was shortened by 1 base and J by 1 base, with 8 bases between the two germline ends. CDR3 amino acids: CASSYYGFSNQPQHF. The CDR3 coding sequence is TGTGCCAGCAGTTACTACGGTTTCAGCAATCAGCCCCAGCATTTT.

This clonotype was counted many times. The V call is TRBV5-1, the J call TRBJ2-1; the match to TRBD2 covers 7 bases. Germline CDR1 and CDR2: SGHRS and YFSETQ. The V gene end was trimmed by 0 bases and the J gene end by 10 bases; junction bases not matched to a gene: 4. The CDR3 totals 13 residues. CDR3 sequence reads: CASSLVGGGEQFF. CDR3 DNA: TGCGCCAGCAGCTTGGTTGGGGGAGGGGAGCAGTTCTTC.

This clonotype was found a few times. CDR3 coding DNA: TGCAGCGTTGAGGGATCGACAGGGTTGGGGGACTACGAGCAGTACTTC. Its protein is CSVEGSTGLGDYEQYF. The chain employs TRBV29-1 and TRBJ2-7, with 7 bases aligning to TRBD1. V lost 3 bases, J lost 3 bases, and 14 bases stayed unmatched. Germline values: CDR1 SQVTM, CDR2 ANQGSEA. The CDR3 covers 16 residues.

In its sample, this clonotype was seen a few times. V gene TRBV11-2 combines with J gene TRBJ2-5; D unresolved. The CDR3 is 12 residues long. Trimming left V 4 bases short and J 5 bases short, with 8 bases between. CDR1 and CDR2 (germline): SGHAT, FQNNGV. CDR3 bases: TGTGCCAGCAGCTGGCTTAGGGAGACCCAGTACTTC. Amino acid sequence: CASSWLRETQYF.

This chain connects TRBV5-1 to TRBJ2-3; TRBD1 matches 9 bases. The length of the CDR3 is 15 residues. Germline V CDR1 and CDR2: SGHRS, YFSETQ. Trimming removed 4 bases from V and 3 bases from J; junction bases left unmatched: 6. The CDR3 protein is CASSKDRGTTDTQYF. As DNA, the CDR3 is TGCGCCAGCAGCAAGGACAGGGGAACGACAGATACGCAGTATTTT.

The V gene is TRBV5-6, the J gene TRBJ1-4; the D gene is possibly TRBD1 (5 bases). Looked up from germline, CDR1 is SGHDT and CDR2 is YYEEEE. V was shortened by 2 bases and J by 7 bases, with 18 bases between the two germline ends. This CDR3 region has 16 residues. This chain's CDR3 is CASSFEGVAKSEKLFF. The CDR3 coding sequence is TGTGCCAGCAGCTTTGAAGGGGTCGCCAAGAGTGAAAAACTGTTTTTT.

In this sample, this clonotype turned up a few times. This CDR3 is CSVEAGGHSNQPQHF. The CDR3 DNA reads as TGCAGCGTTGAAGCCGGGGGGCATAGCAATCAGCCCCAGCATTTT. The J gene is TRBJ1-5, the V gene TRBV29-1; TRBD1 is a possible D gene (6 bases). The germline gives CDR1 SQVTM, CDR2 ANQGSEA. This CDR3 is built from 15 residues. The germline V and J ends were trimmed by 1 base and 0 bases, with 10 bases remaining between them.

This clonotype has more than one count but fewer than ten. This chain joins TRBV2 and TRBJ2-1, with TRBD2 as a possible D gene (5 bases). Germline loops: CDR1 SNHLY, CDR2 FYNNEI. V was pared by 7 bases and J by 9 bases, with 10 bases between. This CDR3 is 11 amino acids long. CDR3 protein: CASKKEGEQFF. The CDR3 DNA sequence: TGTGCCAGCAAAAAAGAGGGTGAGCAGTTCTTC.

The J gene is TRBJ1-4, the V gene TRBV19; D uncertain. With 6 bases removed from V and 7 bases from J, the gap between germline ends came to 21 bases. The CDR3 extends over 16 amino acids. The germline V gene has CDR1 LNHDA and CDR2 SQIVND (reference sequence). The DNA of the CDR3 is TGTGCCAGTAGAAATCCCGAGGGAGGCGCCGGTGAAAAACTGTTTTTT. Amino acids: CASRNPEGGAGEKLFF.

This clonotype was counted a single time. This sequence joins TRBV20-1 and TRBJ1-2, with 8 bases fitting TRBD1. V lost 0 bases and J lost 3; bases outside the gene matches: 3. This CDR3 spans 14 amino acids. Germline V gives CDR1 DFQATT, CDR2 SNEGSKA (reference sequence). CDR3 sequence reads: CSARDQGAHYGYTF. DNA for the CDR3: TGCAGTGCTAGAGATCAGGGGGCCCACTATGGCTACACCTTC.

This clonotype turned up a few times. This chain connects TRBV6-5 to TRBJ2-1; unclear D gene. The CDR3 spans 14 residues. Trimming removed 0 bases at V and 0 bases at J, with 3 bases between. Germline V lookup: CDR1 MNHEY, CDR2 SVGAGI. This chain's CDR3 is CASSYSASYNEQFF. The DNA of the CDR3 is TGTGCCAGCAGTTACTCGGCCTCCTACAATGAGCAGTTCTTC.

The chain carries TRBV20-1 and TRBJ1-1, with 9 bases fitting TRBD1. After removal of 3 bases from V and 4 bases from J, the junction contained 3 bases not matched to a gene. The length of the CDR3 is 13 residues. Germline V gene sequence: CDR1 DFQATT, CDR2 SNEGSKA (reference sequence). CDR3 amino acids: CSARGTGCTEAFF. CDR3 nucleotide sequence: TGCAGTGCTAGGGGGACAGGGTGCACTGAAGCTTTCTTT.

This rearrangement joins TRBV7-2 to TRBJ2-5, with a possible D match to TRBD2 (5 bases). Deletions cut 4 bases from V and 5 bases from J, with 11 bases between. The CDR3 runs 13 residues. The germline V gene has CDR1 SGHTA and CDR2 FQGNSA. The CDR3 bases are TGTGCCAGCAGCTCGTCAACTAGGGAGACCCAGTACTTC. This gives the protein CASSSSTRETQYF.